The next 2 T cell receptor beta chains were all read from a single sample in a study of human T cells and chemical hapten exposure. TCRdb fed the RACE reads into MiXCR, producing one record per CDR3 protein. The top ten clones hold under 8.5% of a sample with some 200,000 distinct CDR3 sequences, 20% to 25% of them seen once. The time point is: patch test 1, 2 weeks after DPC sensitization. Treatment given: therapeutic diphenylcyclopropenone sensitization with weekly scalp DPC. Here the sequenced sample was whole blood, taken in connection with sensitization to the hapten diphenylcyclopropenone (DPC). These receptors all stem from a woman in her 50s with alopecia areata. Some clones in this sample may be carry-over from other donors' samples.

The genes are TRBV5-5 and TRBJ2-7; TRBD2 matches 8 bases. The V gene end was trimmed by 6 bases and the J gene end by 6 bases; junction bases not matched to a gene: 11. This CDR3 comprises 14 residues. Germline V gene lookup returns CDR1 SGHKS and CDR2 YYEKEE (reference sequence). CDR3 amino acids: CASTLAGLEFEQYF. DNA for the CDR3: TGTGCCAGCACCTTAGCGGGACTAGAGTTCGAGCAGTACTTC.

This clonotype was seen more than once but under ten times. The chain couples TRBV25-1 to TRBJ2-1; D is unclear. Trimming took off 8 bases at V and 8 bases at J, with 16 bases between the two ends. From germline, CDR1 is MGHDK and CDR2 SYGVNS. The CDR3 is 13 amino acids. This CDR3 reads CASRANAVHEQFF. CDR3 nucleotides: TGTGCCAGCCGTGCTAATGCGGTTCATGAGCAGTTCTTC.